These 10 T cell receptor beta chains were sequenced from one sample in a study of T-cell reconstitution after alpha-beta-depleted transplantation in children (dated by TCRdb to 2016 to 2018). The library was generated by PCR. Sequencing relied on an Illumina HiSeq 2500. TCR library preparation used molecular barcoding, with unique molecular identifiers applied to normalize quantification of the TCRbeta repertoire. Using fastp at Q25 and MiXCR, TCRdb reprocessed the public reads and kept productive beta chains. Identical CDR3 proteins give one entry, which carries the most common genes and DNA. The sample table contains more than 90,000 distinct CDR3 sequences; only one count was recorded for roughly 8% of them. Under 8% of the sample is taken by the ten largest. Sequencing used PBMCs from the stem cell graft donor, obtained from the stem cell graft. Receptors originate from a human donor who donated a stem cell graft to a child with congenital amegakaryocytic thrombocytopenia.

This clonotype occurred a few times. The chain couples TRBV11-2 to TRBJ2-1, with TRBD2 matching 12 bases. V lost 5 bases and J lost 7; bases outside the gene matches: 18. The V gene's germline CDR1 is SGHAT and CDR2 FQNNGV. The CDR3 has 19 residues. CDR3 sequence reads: CASSRPFRASGRARNEQFF. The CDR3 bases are TGTGCCAGCAGCCGACCATTCCGGGCTAGCGGGAGGGCCAGGAATGAGCAGTTCTTC.

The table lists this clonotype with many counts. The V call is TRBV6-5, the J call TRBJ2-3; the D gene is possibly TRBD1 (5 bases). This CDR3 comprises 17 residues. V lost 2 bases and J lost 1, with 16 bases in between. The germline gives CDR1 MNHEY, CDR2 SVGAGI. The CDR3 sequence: CASSYTEQGVGTDTQYF. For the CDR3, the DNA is TGTGCCAGCAGTTACACCGAGCAGGGTGTCGGCACAGATACGCAGTATTTT.

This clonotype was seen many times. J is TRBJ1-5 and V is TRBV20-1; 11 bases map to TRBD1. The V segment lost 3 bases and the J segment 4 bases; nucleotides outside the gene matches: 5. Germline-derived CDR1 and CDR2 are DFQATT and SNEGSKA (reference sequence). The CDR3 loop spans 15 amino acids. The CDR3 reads CSASPGTGGNQPQHF. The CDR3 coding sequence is TGCAGTGCTAGTCCCGGGACAGGGGGTAATCAGCCCCAGCATTTT.

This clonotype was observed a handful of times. Here the CDR3 reads CASSSRVGETGATTGELFF. CDR3 nucleotide sequence: TGTGCCAGCAGTTCTCGGGTGGGGGAAACAGGGGCTACGACCGGGGAGCTGTTTTTT. The chain employs TRBV28 and TRBJ2-2; TRBD1 agrees at 7 bases. The CDR3 consists of 19 residues. J gave up 5 bases and V 4 bases, and 19 bases lay outside the gene matches. Germline V CDR1 and CDR2: MDHEN, SYDVKM.

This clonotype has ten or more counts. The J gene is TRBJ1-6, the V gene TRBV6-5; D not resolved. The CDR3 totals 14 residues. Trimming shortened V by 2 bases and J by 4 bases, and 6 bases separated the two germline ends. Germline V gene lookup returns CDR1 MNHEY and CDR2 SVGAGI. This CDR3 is CASSYGPYNSPLHF. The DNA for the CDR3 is TGTGCCAGCAGTTACGGTCCGTATAATTCACCCCTCCACTTT.

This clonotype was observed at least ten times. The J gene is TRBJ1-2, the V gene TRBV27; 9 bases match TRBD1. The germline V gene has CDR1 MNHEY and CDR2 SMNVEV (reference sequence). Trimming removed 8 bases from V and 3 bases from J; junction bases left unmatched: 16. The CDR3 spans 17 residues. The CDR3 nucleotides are TGTGCCAGCTCGAACCCGCAAACAGGGGGCGAACACTATGGCTACACCTTC. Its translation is CASSNPQTGGEHYGYTF.

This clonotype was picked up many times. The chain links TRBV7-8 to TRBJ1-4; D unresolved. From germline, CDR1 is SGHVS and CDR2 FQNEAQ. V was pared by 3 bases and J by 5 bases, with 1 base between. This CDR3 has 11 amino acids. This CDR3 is CASSLNEKLFF. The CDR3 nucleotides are TGTGCCAGCAGCTTGAATGAAAAACTGTTTTTT. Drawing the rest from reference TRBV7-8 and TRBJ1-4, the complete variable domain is GAGVSQSPRYKVAKRGQDVALRCDPISGHVSLFWYQQALGQGPEFLTYFQNEAQLDKSGLPSDRFFAERPEGSVSTLKIQRTQQEDSAVYLCASSLNEKLFFGSGTQLSVL.

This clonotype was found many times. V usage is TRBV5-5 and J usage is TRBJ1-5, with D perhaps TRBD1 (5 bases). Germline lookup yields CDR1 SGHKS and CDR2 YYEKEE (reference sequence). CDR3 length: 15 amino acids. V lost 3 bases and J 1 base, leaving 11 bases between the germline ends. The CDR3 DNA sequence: TGTGCCAGCAGCTCGACCGAGGGGAGCAATCAGCCCCAGCATTTT. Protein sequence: CASSSTEGSNQPQHF.

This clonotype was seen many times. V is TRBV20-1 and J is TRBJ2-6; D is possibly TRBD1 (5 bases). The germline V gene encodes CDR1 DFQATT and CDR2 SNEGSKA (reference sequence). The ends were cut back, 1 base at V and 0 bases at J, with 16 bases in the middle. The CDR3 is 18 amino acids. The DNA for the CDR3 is TGCAGTGCTAGAGGCCGACCGCTAGACAGCTCTGGGGCCAACGTCCTGACTTTC. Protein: CSARGRPLDSSGANVLTF.

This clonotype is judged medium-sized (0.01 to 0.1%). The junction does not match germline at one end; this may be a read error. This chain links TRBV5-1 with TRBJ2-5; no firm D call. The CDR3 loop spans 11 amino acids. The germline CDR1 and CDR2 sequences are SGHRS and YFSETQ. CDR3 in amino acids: CASSLEETQYF. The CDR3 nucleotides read TGTGCCAGCAGCTTAGAGGAGACCCAGTACTTC. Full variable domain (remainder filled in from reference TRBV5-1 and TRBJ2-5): KAGVTQTPRYLIKTRGQQVTLSCSPISGHRSVSWYQQTPGQGLQFLFEYFSETQRNKGNFPGRFSGRQFSNSRSEMNVSTLELGDSALYLCASSLEETQYFGPGTRLLVL.